Listed here is a single TCR beta chain. The data originate from a study of early T cells in non-severe SARS-CoV-2 infection. Each CDR3 protein is one row after TCRdb ran MiXCR on the 5' RACE reads. The sample has approximately 110,000 distinct CDR3 sequences; 15% are singletons. The CDR3 covers 14 residues. Germline trimming cut 7 bases from V and 5 bases from J; bases unmatched to any gene: 4. In germline, CDR1 is MNHEY, CDR2 SVGEGT. Sequencing input: whole blood. This clonotype originated in an adult who was a healthcare worker with PCR-confirmed SARS-CoV-2 infection or an uninfected control (not recorded which). The genes are TRBV6-2 or TRBV6-3 and TRBJ2-5, with TRBD2 identical over 13 bases. CDR3 sequence: CASNTGLAGETQYF. DNA of the CDR3: TGTGCCAGCAACACGGGACTAGCGGGGGAGACCCAGTACTTC.